These T cell receptor beta chains were read from a single sample in a study of early T cells in non-severe SARS-CoV-2 infection. Each CDR3 protein is one row after TCRdb ran MiXCR on the 5' RACE reads. The sample lists around 57,000 distinct CDR3 sequences; more than 9% were seen once. Sequenced material: whole blood. These receptors originate from an adult who was a healthcare worker with PCR-confirmed SARS-CoV-2 infection or an uninfected control (not recorded which). Each CDR3 is given with its conserved first and last residue. Fields, in order: D gene, clone size, V gene, J gene, CDR3 DNA, CDR3 protein. The D gene is left open where the match is weak. Some rows have no size entry. The others give once, few or many, or a class for an expanded clone.

TRBD1	few	TRBV6-2/TRBV6-3	TRBJ1-6	TGTGCCAGCGTCAGGGACAGACTCTATTCACCCCTCCACTTT	CASVRDRLYSPLHF
NA	few	TRBV7-8	TRBJ1-1	TGTGCCAGCAGCTTAGACCGGGGGATGAACACTGAAGCTTTCTTT	CASSLDRGMNTEAFF
TRBD2	NA	TRBV7-8	TRBJ2-2	TGTGCCAGCAGCTTTAGCGGGAGTACCCGGGAGCTGTTTTTT	CASSFSGSTRELFF
NA	few	TRBV20-1	TRBJ2-7	TGCAGTGCTAGAGAACCCATGGGTACGTTCGGGCAGTACTTC	CSAREPMGTFGQYF
NA	many	TRBV10-1	TRBJ1-1	TGCGCCAGCAGTGACCACCGGGGAACTGAAGCTTTCTTT	CASSDHRGTEAFF
NA	many	TRBV6-5	TRBJ1-6	TGTGCCAGCACCGCACAGCGAAATTCACCCCTCCACTTT	CASTAQRNSPLHF
TRBD1	few	TRBV3-1	TRBJ1-1	TGTGCCAGCAGCCACACCGGACAGGGGAACACTGAAGCTTTCTTT	CASSHTGQGNTEAFF
NA	few	TRBV7-3	TRBJ2-3	TGTGCCAGCAGCCCACCGCAAGATACGCAGTATTTT	CASSPPQDTQYF
NA	many	TRBV7-3	TRBJ2-5	TGTGCCAGCAGCTTAACGTTCCTACAGACCCAGTACTTC	CASSLTFLQTQYF
TRBD1	few	TRBV28	TRBJ2-1	TGTGCCAGCAGTTCCCGGGACAGCATTCAGGAGCAGTTCTTC	CASSSRDSIQEQFF
NA	few	TRBV4-2	TRBJ2-5	TGTGCCAGCAGCCAAGAAGTGGGCAGGGTGGAGACCCAGTACTTC	CASSQEVGRVETQYF
TRBD1	many	TRBV19	TRBJ2-7	TGTGCCAGTAGTCGTACAGGGGGCCAGGGTCTCGAGCAGTACTTC	CASSRTGGQGLEQYF
TRBD2	many	TRBV10-1	TRBJ2-1	TGCGCCACTCCAGAGGTAACTAGCGGGAACTACAATGAGCAGTTCTTC	CATPEVTSGNYNEQFF
NA	NA	TRBV28	TRBJ2-3	TGTGCCAGCAGCAACCCTACTAGGACAGATACGCAGTATTTT	CASSNPTRTDTQYF
NA	many	TRBV12-3/TRBV12-4	TRBJ2-2	TGTGCCAGCAGTTTGGGTTCCGGGGAGCTGTTTTTT	CASSLGSGELFF
TRBD1	few	TRBV20-1	TRBJ1-5	TGCAGTGCTAGGAGCTGGACAGGGGGCGTACAGCCCCAGCATTTT	CSARSWTGGVQPQHF
TRBD2	few	TRBV6-5	TRBJ2-7	TGTGCCAGCAGTTATGGGACTAGCGTCTACGAGCAGTACTTC	CASSYGTSVYEQYF
TRBD2	NA	TRBV7-2	TRBJ2-7	TGTGCCAGCAGCGCGGGACTAGCGTCGTCCTACGAGCAGTACTTC	CASSAGLASSYEQYF
NA	few	TRBV12-3/TRBV12-4	TRBJ2-5	TGTGCCAGCAGTTTTGACCTCCAAGAGACCCAGTACTTC	CASSFDLQETQYF
TRBD1	NA	TRBV20-1	TRBJ1-1	TGCAGTGCTCCCCTATCTGGGGACAGGGAGAACACTGAAGCTTTCTTT	CSAPLSGDRENTEAFF